Listed here are 13 T cell receptor beta chains from one sample, sequenced in a study of shared T cell receptors in the human thymus. TCRdb keeps only in-frame clones here, not all; method: immunoSEQ multiplex PCR. The sample lists roughly 710,000 clones, roughly 85% seen once, with roughly 0.01% in the top ten. These same records also appear under a second study, on human thymus T cells.

Sequenced input: thymocytes. These receptors were obtained from a girl under three years old with a congenital heart defect.

The chain links TRBV7-6 to TRBJ1-2; D not certain. The CDR3 spans 13 residues. The germline CDR1 and CDR2 sequences are SGHVS and FNYEAQ. V lost 6 bases, J lost 7 bases, and 15 bases lay in between. The CDR3 coding sequence is TGTGCCAGCAGTCCAACCCCCTTGGCTGGCTACACCTTC. The encoded protein is CASSPTPLAGYTF.

As DNA, the CDR3 is TGTGCCAGCAGCTTAGCCCCCAGGGCGGCCTACAATGAGCAGTTCTTC. Its protein product is CASSLAPRAAYNEQFF. The V call is TRBV7-2, the J call TRBJ2-1; a possible D gene is TRBD1 (5 bases). Germline assignment: CDR1 SGHTA and CDR2 FQGNSA. The V gene lost 0 bases and the J gene lost 2 bases, with 11 bases spanning the gap. The CDR3 contains 16 residues.

This clone was recorded once. The genes are TRBV28 and TRBJ2-3; D possibly corresponds to TRBD2 (5 bases). V was pared by 0 bases and J by 1 base, with 20 bases between. Germline values: CDR1 MDHEN, CDR2 SYDVKM. The CDR3 totals 19 residues. The CDR3 sequence: CASSLCPHYRGEGTDTQYF. For the CDR3, the DNA is TGTGCCAGCAGTTTATGTCCTCATTACCGGGGTGAGGGCACAGATACGCAGTATTTT. Based on the CDR3 plus reference TRBV28 and TRBJ2-3, the full variable domain is DVKVTQSSRYLVKRTGEKVFLECVQDMDHENMFWYRQDPGLGLRLIYFSYDVKMKEKGDIPEGYSVSREKKERFSLILESASTNQTSMYLCASSLCPHYRGEGTDTQYFGPGTRLTVL.

V usage is TRBV5-4 and J usage is TRBJ1-4; 10 positions agree with TRBD1. Germline CDR1 reads SGHNT; CDR2 reads YYREEE (reference sequence). The CDR3 covers 18 residues. With V trimmed by 3 bases and J by 5 bases, 13 bases remained unmatched. The CDR3 sequence: CASSWTPGQGPLNEKLFF. The CDR3 region has the DNA TGTGCCAGCAGCTGGACCCCGGGACAGGGGCCTCTAAATGAAAAACTGTTTTTT.

The chain couples TRBV6-4 to TRBJ2-3, with TRBD2 as a possible D gene (5 bases). V gave up 0 bases and J gave up 4 bases, with 5 bases separating them. Germline V CDR1 and CDR2: MRHNA, SNTAGT. The CDR3 consists of 13 residues. The CDR3 nucleotides read TGTGCCAGCAGTGACTCGAGGGCAGATACGCAGTATTTT. It specifies CASSDSRADTQYF.

The chain couples TRBV28 to TRBJ2-1, with 8 bases aligning to TRBD2. V trimming: 4 bases; J trimming: 3 bases; junction bases outside the gene matches: 5. The CDR3 consists of 15 residues. Germline lookup yields CDR1 MDHEN and CDR2 SYDVKM. DNA for the CDR3: TGTGCCAGCAGTTCCCGGGGGGGGATCTACAATGAGCAGTTCTTC. It yields the protein CASSSRGGIYNEQFF. The whole variable domain, filled in from reference TRBV28 and TRBJ2-1, reads DVKVTQSSRYLVKRTGEKVFLECVQDMDHENMFWYRQDPGLGLRLIYFSYDVKMKEKGDIPEGYSVSREKKERFSLILESASTNQTSMYLCASSSRGGIYNEQFFGPGTRLTVL.

The gene calls are TRBV5-1 and TRBJ2-3, with D perhaps TRBD1 (5 bases). The CDR3 consists of 15 residues. From germline, CDR1 is SGHRS and CDR2 YFSETQ. The V gene lost 0 bases and the J gene lost 2 bases, with 10 bases spanning the gap. CDR3 protein: CASSLVPGFTDTQYF. The CDR3 DNA is TGCGCCAGCAGCTTGGTCCCAGGGTTCACAGATACGCAGTATTTT.

This chain links TRBV19 with TRBJ1-5, with 7 bases lining up with TRBD1. The CDR3 is 17 amino acids. V trimming: 3 bases; J trimming: 8 bases; junction bases outside the gene matches: 16. CDR1 and CDR2 from the germline V gene are LNHDA and SQIVND (reference sequence). The CDR3 reads CASSIVGDGQAVEPQHF. The CDR3 DNA reads as TGTGCCAGTAGTATTGTCGGGGACGGACAGGCGGTGGAGCCCCAGCATTTT.

This clone was seen once. This chain joins TRBV4-3 and TRBJ1-1; possible D gene TRBD1, 6 bases. Trimming cost V 0 bases and J 3 bases, with 14 bases left between them. The CDR3 length is 16 residues. Per germline, CDR1 LGHNA and CDR2 YSLEER. The CDR3 nucleotides read TGCGCCAGCAGCCAAGAAGGCGTACAGGGTGACACTGAAGCTTTCTTT. Translating it yields CASSQEGVQGDTEAFF.

The genes are TRBV18 and TRBJ1-2; tentative D call: TRBD1 (5 bases). The CDR3 totals 15 residues. The V gene's germline CDR1 is KGHSH and CDR2 LQKENI. V was trimmed by 3 bases and J by 8 bases, leaving 19 bases between them. The CDR3 sequence: CASSPAVGAVGGYTF. In DNA, the CDR3 is TGTGCCAGCTCACCGGCCGTAGGGGCGGTGGGCGGCTACACCTTC.

Comments on this clone: Other DNA variants within this sample encode the same CDR3. V is TRBV19 and J is TRBJ1-1; no clear D. Germline loops: CDR1 LNHDA, CDR2 SQIVND (reference sequence). V lost 4 bases to trimming and J lost 6 bases, with 9 bases between them. CDR3 length: 12 amino acids. The CDR3 reads CASSTTGAEAFF. The CDR3 nucleotides read TGTGCCAGTAGTACCACCGGGGCTGAAGCTTTCTTT.

This clone was counted once. The V gene is TRBV6-1, the J gene TRBJ1-2, with 7 positions matching TRBD1. The CDR3 runs to 15 residues. The J segment lost 0 bases and the V segment lost 4 bases, leaving 5 bases of the junction unmatched. Germline loops: CDR1 MNHNS, CDR2 SASEGT. In DNA, the CDR3 is TGTGCCAGCAGTGGAGACAGGGACCCTAACTATGGCTACACCTTC. This gives the protein CASSGDRDPNYGYTF.

The gene calls are TRBV4-1 and TRBJ1-3; maybe TRBD1 (6 bases). From germline, CDR1 is MGHRA and CDR2 YSYEKL. The CDR3 has 17 amino acids. The V and J ends lost 3 bases and 3 bases respectively, with 18 bases between them. The CDR3 loop is CASSHRHTGLSGNTIYF. The CDR3 DNA is TGCGCCAGCAGCCATAGACACACAGGGTTAAGTGGAAACACCATATATTTT.